Presented here are 19 T cell receptor beta chains from one specimen sequenced in a study of cytomegalovirus exposure and HLA in healthy donors. A multiplex PCR was run with 60 Vbeta primers and 13 Jbeta primers. Profiled with immunoSEQ multiplex PCR; TCRdb holds only in-frame clones, not every one. The table records some 150,000 clones, 55% to 80% of them present only once. Material: PBMCs. Every receptor here comes from a middle-aged woman in good health and CMV-seronegative.

The J gene is TRBJ1-2, the V gene TRBV14; maybe TRBD1 (5 bases). The V end lost 4 bases, the J end lost 0 bases, and 9 bases lay between the germline ends. From germline, CDR1 is SGHDN and CDR2 FVKESK. The CDR3 loop spans 14 amino acids. The CDR3 coding sequence is TGTGCCAGCAGCCGGGCGGGGGCTAACTATGGCTACACCTTC. It codes for CASSRAGANYGYTF.

This clone was counted between two and nine times. J is TRBJ2-7 and V is TRBV5-6; weak D call: TRBD2 (5 bases). This CDR3 spans 12 amino acids. Germline lookup yields CDR1 SGHDT and CDR2 YYEEEE. V dropped 2 bases and J dropped 7 bases, with 10 bases sitting between them. CDR3 loop: CASSFGGFEQYF. The CDR3 DNA reads as TGTGCCAGCAGCTTTGGCGGGTTTGAGCAGTACTTC. The variable domain in full, with the rest retrieved from reference TRBV5-6 and TRBJ2-7, is DAGVTQSPTHLIKTRGQQVTLRCSPKSGHDTVSWYQQALGQGPQFIFQYYEEEERQRGNFPDRFSGHQFPNYSSELNVNALLLGDSALYLCASSFGGFEQYFGPGTRLTVT.

The J gene is TRBJ2-2, the V gene TRBV7-2, with a weak D call TRBD2 (5 bases). V was trimmed by 1 base and J by 4 bases, leaving 10 bases between them. Germline CDR1 SGHTA, CDR2 FQGNSA. The CDR3 consists of 15 residues. CDR3 sequence: CASSLGGRGTGELFF. For the CDR3, the DNA is TGTGCCAGCAGCTTAGGGGGTCGGGGCACCGGGGAGCTGTTTTTT.

This sequence joins TRBV7-9 and TRBJ1-6; no clear D. The CDR3 consists of 14 residues. Germline V lookup: CDR1 SEHNR, CDR2 FQNEAQ (reference sequence). The ends were cut back, 4 bases at V and 6 bases at J, with 10 bases in the middle. CDR3 nucleotide sequence: TGTGCCAGCAGCTCCCGGTGGAGTAATTCACCCCTCCACTTT. This codes for CASSSRWSNSPLHF.

V and J are TRBV5-8 and TRBJ1-2; D not resolved. The V gene's germline CDR1 is SGHTS and CDR2 YDEGEE. CDR3 length equals 13 residues. Trimming removed 0 bases from V and 8 bases from J, with 11 bases in between. The CDR3 coding sequence is TGTGCCAGCAGCTTGGTTGGGGAGTACGGCTACACCTTC. As protein: CASSLVGEYGYTF.

This clone has only a few counts. The chain combines TRBV27 with TRBJ1-2; 7 bases agree with TRBD1. The CDR3 sequence is 13 residues long. V was pared by 5 bases and J by 4 bases, with 4 bases of the junction left unmatched. Germline loops: CDR1 MNHEY, CDR2 SMNVEV (reference sequence). Here the CDR3 DNA reads TGTGCCAGCAGTCAACAGGGGTTCTATGGCTACACCTTC. This encodes CASSQQGFYGYTF.

The V gene is TRBV23-1, the J gene TRBJ2-1; the D gene is possibly TRBD1 (5 bases). TRBV23-1 is marked as an open reading frame, function uncertain. Trimming pared 11 bases from V and 3 bases from J, leaving 20 bases between. This CDR3 has 15 amino acids. CDR3 amino acids: CAPNLRAWDYNEQFF. The CDR3 nucleotides are TGCGCCCCGAACCTCAGGGCGTGGGACTACAATGAGCAGTTCTTC.

This sequence joins TRBV29-1 and TRBJ2-1; 10 nucleotides agree with TRBD2. The CDR3 extends over 14 amino acids. Trimming took 7 bases from V and 3 from J; bases not matched to a gene: 6. The germline V gene has CDR1 SQVTM and CDR2 ANQGSEA. The CDR3, as DNA: TGCAGCGCTGGGGGACTAGCGTACTACAATGAGCAGTTCTTC. Translated: CSAGGLAYYNEQFF.

V and J are TRBV9 and TRBJ2-5; 7 bases line up with TRBD2. The germline CDR1 and CDR2 sequences are SGDLS and YYNGEE. The CDR3 spans 15 residues. The V segment lost 0 bases and the J segment 7 bases; nucleotides outside the gene matches: 9. The CDR3 loop is CASSVGSSGGATQYF. The CDR3 DNA reads as TGTGCCAGCAGCGTAGGGTCCTCGGGGGGTGCGACCCAGTACTTC.

V and J are TRBV28 and TRBJ1-6; maybe TRBD1 (6 bases). Germline V gene sequence: CDR1 MDHEN, CDR2 SYDVKM. Deletions cut 5 bases from V and 14 bases from J, with 13 bases between. The CDR3 consists of 12 residues. The CDR3 DNA sequence: TGTGCCAGCAGTCCCCACAGGGCCACCCTCCACTTT. It codes for CASSPHRATLHF.

The gene calls are TRBV19 and TRBJ1-5; 10 bases line up with TRBD1. This CDR3 contains 17 residues. After removal of 5 bases from V and 7 bases from J, the junction contained 14 bases not matched to a gene. Germline V gene lookup returns CDR1 LNHDA and CDR2 SQIVND (reference sequence). CDR3 sequence (DNA): TGTGCCAGTAGTTCCGGTAGACAGGGGGCGCGGAACCAGCCCCAGCATTTT. It codes for CASSSGRQGARNQPQHF.

For this clone: The junction shows a germline mismatch at one end, possibly a read error. The V call is TRBV19, the J call TRBJ1-1, with TRBD1 as a possible D gene (6 bases). The CDR3 extends over 12 amino acids. Germline V CDR1 and CDR2: LNHDA, SQIVND (reference sequence). The DNA for the CDR3 is TGTGCCAGTAGCGAAGGACAGTCGGGTTTCGAGTTT. Translating gives CASSEGQSGFEF.

The chain carries TRBV2 and TRBJ1-5; 7 bases line up with TRBD1. After removal of 8 bases from V and 6 bases from J, the junction contained 7 bases not matched to a gene. Germline assignment: CDR1 SNHLY and CDR2 FYNNEI. This CDR3 comprises 13 residues. Here the CDR3 DNA reads TGTGCCAGCCGGGACAGCGCGGGTCAGCCCCAGCATTTT. Its protein is CASRDSAGQPQHF.

The chain is built from TRBV28 and TRBJ2-5, with TRBD1 matching 7 bases. Trimming took 9 bases from V and 3 from J; bases not matched to a gene: 4. Germline V gene lookup returns CDR1 MDHEN and CDR2 SYDVKM. The CDR3 runs 12 residues. The CDR3 DNA reads as TGTGCCAGTGGGACAGTAAAAGAGACCCAGTACTTC. Its translation is CASGTVKETQYF. The full variable domain, rest sourced from reference TRBV28 and TRBJ2-5, is DVKVTQSSRYLVKRTGEKVFLECVQDMDHENMFWYRQDPGLGLRLIYFSYDVKMKEKGDIPEGYSVSREKKERFSLILESASTNQTSMYLCASGTVKETQYFGPGTRLLVL.

This clone showed up just a few times. The chain couples TRBV5-8 to TRBJ1-1; the match to TRBD1 covers 10 bases. Germline CDR1 reads SGHTS; CDR2 reads YDEGEE. V dropped 1 base and J dropped 10; count of bases not matched to a gene: 16. The CDR3 spans 17 residues. This chain's CDR3 is CASSLPAGQGSFRGAFF. The CDR3 DNA reads TGTGCCAGCAGCTTGCCGGCGGGACAGGGGTCATTTCGAGGAGCTTTCTTT.

The chain carries TRBV6-1 and TRBJ2-1, with 14 bases identical to TRBD2. Germline CDR1 and CDR2: MNHNS and SASEGT. The CDR3 runs to 15 residues. The V gene end was trimmed by 6 bases and the J gene end by 10 bases; junction bases not matched to a gene: 8. The CDR3 nucleotides read TGTGCCAGCAGCCCGACTAGCGGGGGGGGAAGAGAGCAGTTCTTC. Its protein is CASSPTSGGGREQFF.

The V and J genes are TRBV11-1 and TRBJ2-5; D is undetermined. CDR1 is SGHAT, CDR2 FQDESV, per germline (reference sequence). V lost 1 base to trimming and J lost 0 bases, with 15 bases between them. The CDR3 runs 17 residues. The CDR3, as DNA: TGTGCCAGCAGCTTAGAGTCAGGTTCATGGTACCAAGAGACCCAGTACTTC. Translating it yields CASSLESGSWYQETQYF. The whole variable domain, filled in from reference TRBV11-1 and TRBJ2-5, reads EAEVAQSPRYKITEKSQAVAFWCDPISGHATLYWYRQILGQGPELLVQFQDESVVDDSQLPKDRFSAERLKGVDSTLKIQPAELGDSAMYLCASSLESGSWYQETQYFGPGTRLLVL.

CDR3 residues: CAWRGQGVRTEAFF. The CDR3 DNA is TGTGCCTGGAGGGGACAGGGGGTGCGCACTGAAGCTTTCTTT. V gene TRBV30 combines with J gene TRBJ1-1; 11 bases agree with TRBD1. Germline CDR1 reads GTSNPN; CDR2 reads SVGIG (reference sequence). This CDR3 has 14 amino acids. The V segment lost 3 bases and the J segment 4 bases; nucleotides outside the gene matches: 4.

The chain combines TRBV29-1 with TRBJ2-1; 10 bases are a match to TRBD2. This CDR3 has 14 amino acids. Losses at the gene ends were 8 bases for V and 5 bases for J; bases not matched to a gene: 9. Per germline, CDR1 SQVTM and CDR2 ANQGSEA. The CDR3 DNA reads TGCAGCCTCGGGAGCGGGGGGGGAAACAATGAGCAGTTCTTC. The encoded protein is CSLGSGGGNNEQFF.